The present TCR beta chain was sequenced within a study of cytomegalovirus exposure and HLA in healthy donors. About the study: About 77 million unique TCRs from HLA-typed donors made up an early data release.

Whole-study results and caveats: Within the data, a cluster of highly shared sequence variants was likely a sequencing artifact.

Concerning this clone: The antigen is undetermined.

The PCR used 60 Vbeta and 13 Jbeta primers. TCRdb's copy holds only in-frame clones and misses some; the assay was immunoSEQ multiplex PCR. This sample has 68,000 or so clones, with more than 80% found just once. Sequencing was performed on PBMCs. The receptor's source is a human donor in good health.

CDR3 sequence reads: CASSFQGNQPQHF. The CDR3 region has the DNA TGTGCCAGCAGCTTTCAGGGGAATCAGCCCCAGCATTTT. J is TRBJ1-5 and V is TRBV7-8; possibly TRBD1 for D (6 bases). Trimming left V 3 bases short and J 4 bases short, with 7 bases between. This CDR3 is built from 13 residues. The germline gives CDR1 SGHVS, CDR2 FQNEAQ.